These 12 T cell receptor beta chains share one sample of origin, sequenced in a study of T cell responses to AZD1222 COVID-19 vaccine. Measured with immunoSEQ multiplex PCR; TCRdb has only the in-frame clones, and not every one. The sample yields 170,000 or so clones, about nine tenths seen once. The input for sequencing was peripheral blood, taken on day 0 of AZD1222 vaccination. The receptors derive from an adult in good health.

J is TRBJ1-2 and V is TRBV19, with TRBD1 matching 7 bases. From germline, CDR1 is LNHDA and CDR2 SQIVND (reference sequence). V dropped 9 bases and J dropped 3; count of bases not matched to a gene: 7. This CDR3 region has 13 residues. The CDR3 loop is CASHARGYYGYTF. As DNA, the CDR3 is TGTGCCAGCCATGCCAGGGGGTACTATGGCTACACCTTC.

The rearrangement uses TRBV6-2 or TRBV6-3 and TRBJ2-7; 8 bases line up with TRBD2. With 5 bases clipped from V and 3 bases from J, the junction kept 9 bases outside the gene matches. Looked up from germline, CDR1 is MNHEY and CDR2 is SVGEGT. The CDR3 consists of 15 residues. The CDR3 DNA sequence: TGTGCCAGCAGTCTCGGGATTAGCGGGAACTACGAGCAGTACTTC. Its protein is CASSLGISGNYEQYF.

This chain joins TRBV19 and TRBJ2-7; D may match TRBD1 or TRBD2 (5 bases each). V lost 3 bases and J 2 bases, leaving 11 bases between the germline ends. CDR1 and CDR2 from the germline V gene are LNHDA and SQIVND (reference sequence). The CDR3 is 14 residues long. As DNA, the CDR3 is TGTGCCAGTAGTATGAGGGGCAGGGCCTACGAGCAGTACTTC. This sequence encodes CASSMRGRAYEQYF.

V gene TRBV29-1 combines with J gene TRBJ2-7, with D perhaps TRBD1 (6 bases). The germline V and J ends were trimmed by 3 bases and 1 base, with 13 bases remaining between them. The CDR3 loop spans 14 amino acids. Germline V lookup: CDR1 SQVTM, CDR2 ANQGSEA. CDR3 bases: TGCAGCGTTGACGCACCGGACAGATCCTACGAGCAGTACTTC. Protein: CSVDAPDRSYEQYF.

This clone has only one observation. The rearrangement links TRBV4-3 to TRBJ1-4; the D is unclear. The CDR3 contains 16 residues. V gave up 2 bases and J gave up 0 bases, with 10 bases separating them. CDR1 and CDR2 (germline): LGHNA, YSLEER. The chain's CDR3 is CASSQKFGATNEKLFF. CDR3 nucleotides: TGCGCCAGCAGCCAAAAGTTCGGTGCAACTAATGAAAAACTGTTTTTT.

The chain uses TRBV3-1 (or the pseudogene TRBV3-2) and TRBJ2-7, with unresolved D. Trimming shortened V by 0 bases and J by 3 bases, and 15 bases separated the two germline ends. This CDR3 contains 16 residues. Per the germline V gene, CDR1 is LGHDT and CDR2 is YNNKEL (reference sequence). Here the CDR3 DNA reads TGTGCCAGCAGCCAAGATGCCGGCCAGACGAACTACGAGCAGTACTTC. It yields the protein CASSQDAGQTNYEQYF.

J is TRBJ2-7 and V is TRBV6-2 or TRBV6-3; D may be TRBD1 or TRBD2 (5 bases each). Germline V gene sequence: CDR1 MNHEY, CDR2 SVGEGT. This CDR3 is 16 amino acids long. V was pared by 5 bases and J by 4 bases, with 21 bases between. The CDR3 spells CASSPRRDPVSYEQYF. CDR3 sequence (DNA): TGTGCCAGCAGTCCGCGCCGGGACCCCGTATCTTACGAGCAGTACTTC.

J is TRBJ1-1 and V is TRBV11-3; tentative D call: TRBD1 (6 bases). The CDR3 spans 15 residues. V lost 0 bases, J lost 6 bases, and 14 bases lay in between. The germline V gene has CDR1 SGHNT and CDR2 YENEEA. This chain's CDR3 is CASSLDQGRVPEAFF. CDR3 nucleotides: TGTGCCAGCAGCTTAGATCAGGGGAGGGTGCCTGAAGCTTTCTTT.

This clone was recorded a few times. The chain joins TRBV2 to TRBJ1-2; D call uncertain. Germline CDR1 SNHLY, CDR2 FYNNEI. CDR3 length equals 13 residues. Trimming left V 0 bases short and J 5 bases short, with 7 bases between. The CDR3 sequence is CASSEAVGYGYTF. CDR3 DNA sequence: TGTGCCAGCAGTGAAGCAGTGGGGTATGGCTACACCTTC.

For the CDR3, the DNA is TGTGCCAGCAGCCATCAGCAACACGAGCAGTACTTC. Amino acids: CASSHQQHEQYF. The chain uses TRBV11-2 and TRBJ2-7; D remains ambiguous. Trimming pared 5 bases from V and 5 bases from J, leaving 10 bases between. CDR1 is SGHAT and CDR2 is FQNNGV in the germline V gene. CDR3 size: 12 residues.

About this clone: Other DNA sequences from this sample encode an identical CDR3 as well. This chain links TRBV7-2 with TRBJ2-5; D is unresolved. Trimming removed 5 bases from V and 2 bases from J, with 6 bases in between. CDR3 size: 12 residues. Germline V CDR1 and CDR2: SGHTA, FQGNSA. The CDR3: CASSALQETQYF. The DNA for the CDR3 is TGTGCCAGCAGCGCCTTACAAGAGACCCAGTACTTC. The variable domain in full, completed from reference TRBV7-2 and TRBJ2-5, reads GAGVSQSPSNKVTEKGKDVELRCDPISGHTALYWYRQSLGQGLEFLIYFQGNSAPDKSGLPSDRFSAERTGGSVSTLTIQRTQQEDSAVYLCASSALQETQYFGPGTRLLVL.

Written as DNA, the CDR3 is TGTGCCAGCAGACTCGCCCGGGACAGCCCGTACGAGCAGTACTTC. It encodes CASRLARDSPYEQYF. V is TRBV27 and J is TRBJ2-7; TRBD1 matches at 7 bases. Germline assignment: CDR1 MNHEY and CDR2 SMNVEV (reference sequence). V lost 6 bases to trimming and J lost 4 bases; unmatched junction nucleotides: 12. There are 15 residues in the CDR3.